The 21 T cell receptor beta chains listed next were all sequenced from one sample in a study of blood T cell repertoires in COVID-19. Clones were sequenced by immunoSEQ multiplex PCR, and TCRdb holds only the in-frame ones, with some missing. This sample has over 150,000 clones; more than 70% occur once, and the top ten carry roughly 7%. Source material: peripheral blood. These receptors were taken from a man between 45 and 60 years old with active or convalescent COVID-19.

V is TRBV28 and J is TRBJ2-1; TRBD2 agrees at 8 bases. J gave up 7 bases and V 3 bases, and 11 bases lay outside the gene matches. Germline lookup yields CDR1 MDHEN and CDR2 SYDVKM. The CDR3 length is 16 residues. The chain's CDR3 is CASSLVGRGGRNEQFF. CDR3 nucleotide sequence: TGTGCCAGCAGTTTGGTCGGGAGGGGGGGTAGGAATGAGCAGTTCTTC.

The chain has TRBV15 and TRBJ2-3, with 10 bases matching TRBD1. The CDR3 sequence is 16 residues long. Germline CDR1 LNHNV, CDR2 YYDKDF (reference sequence). V lost 0 bases, J lost 1 base, and 1 base stayed unmatched. CDR3 in amino acids: CATSREGTGGTDTQYF. The DNA of the CDR3 is TGTGCCACCAGCAGAGAAGGGACAGGGGGCACAGATACGCAGTATTTT.

The chain combines TRBV4-1 with TRBJ2-5, with D possibly TRBD1 on 5 matching bases. Germline CDR1 and CDR2: MGHRA and YSYEKL. The CDR3 has 19 residues. V was trimmed by 0 bases and J by 4 bases, leaving 24 bases between them. CDR3 DNA: TGCGCCAGCAGCCAAGATAATATACGGGTCCGGCAGGGCCCAGAGACCCAGTACTTC. Translation: CASSQDNIRVRQGPETQYF.

This chain uses TRBV6-5 with TRBJ2-4; 9 bases are shared with TRBD1. Germline V gene sequence: CDR1 MNHEY, CDR2 SVGAGI. This CDR3 has 13 residues. V shed 4 bases and J 6 bases; nucleotides not matched to a gene: 1. CDR3 bases: TGTGCCAGCAGTTCGGGACAGGGAAACATTCAGTACTTC. Translation: CASSSGQGNIQYF.

The chain recombines TRBV14 with TRBJ2-1, with TRBD1 as a possible D gene (6 bases). The germline gives CDR1 SGHDN, CDR2 FVKESK. Trimming took off 0 bases at V and 7 bases at J, with 10 bases between the two ends. The CDR3 consists of 14 residues. The CDR3 is CASSQDWGLNEQFF. In nucleotides, the CDR3 is TGTGCCAGCAGCCAAGATTGGGGGCTTAATGAGCAGTTCTTC.

The rearrangement uses TRBV7-3 and TRBJ2-3, with D unclear. CDR3 length: 13 residues. Germline CDR1 reads SGHTA; CDR2 reads FQGTGA. Trimming removed 1 base from V and 4 bases from J, with 6 bases in between. The CDR3 DNA follows: TGTGCCAGCAGCTTAAGAGGAGCAGATACGCAGTATTTT. This translates into CASSLRGADTQYF.

The chain links TRBV5-1 to TRBJ1-2; a weak D match, TRBD1 (6 bases). The CDR3 runs 15 residues. The germline gives CDR1 SGHRS, CDR2 YFSETQ. V was cut by 0 bases and J by 6 bases, with 15 bases left in between. The CDR3 DNA reads TGCGCCAGCAGCTTGGATTTTGACAGGACCCATGGCTACACCTTC. Translation: CASSLDFDRTHGYTF.

This clone was recorded once. The chain is built from TRBV6-6 and TRBJ2-3; D is possibly TRBD2 (6 bases). The CDR3 is 14 residues long. V lost 5 bases, J lost 2 bases, and 11 bases lay in between. Germline V gene lookup returns CDR1 MNHNY and CDR2 SVGAGI (reference sequence). The chain's CDR3 is CASSTRGYTDTQYF. In DNA, the CDR3 is TGTGCCAGCAGTACTCGGGGGTACACAGATACGCAGTATTTT.

The chain links TRBV11-1 to TRBJ2-2; maybe TRBD1 (5 bases). The CDR3 runs to 15 residues. V was cut by 0 bases and J by 3 bases, with 8 bases left in between. CDR1 is SGHAT and CDR2 is FQDESV in the germline V gene (reference sequence). The CDR3 DNA is TGTGCCAGCAGCTTAGCGGGGCTGGACACCGGGGAGCTGTTTTTT. Translated, it gives CASSLAGLDTGELFF.

The rearrangement uses TRBV7-9 and TRBJ2-5; D is possibly TRBD1 (6 bases). This CDR3 region has 14 residues. Germline V gene lookup returns CDR1 SEHNR and CDR2 FQNEAQ (reference sequence). The ends were cut back, 3 bases at V and 6 bases at J, with 14 bases in the middle. DNA for the CDR3: TGTGCCAGCAGCTTTCCGGGACAAATAAAGACCCAGTACTTC. Its protein is CASSFPGQIKTQYF.

This clone occurred once. J is TRBJ2-2 and V is TRBV4-1; 8 bases are a match to TRBD2. Germline assignment: CDR1 MGHRA and CDR2 YSYEKL. J gave up 1 base and V 1 base, and 2 bases lay outside the gene matches. The CDR3 length is 16 residues. The CDR3 region is CASSQAGGRNTGELFF. CDR3 in DNA: TGCGCCAGCAGCCAAGCGGGGGGGCGGAACACCGGGGAGCTGTTTTTT.

The chain couples TRBV6-2 or TRBV6-3 to TRBJ1-1; 7 bases fit TRBD1. The J segment lost 3 bases and the V segment lost 2 bases, leaving 3 bases of the junction unmatched. This CDR3 is 14 amino acids long. Germline loops: CDR1 MNHEY, CDR2 SVGEGT. CDR3: CASSYGQGDTEAFF. DNA of the CDR3: TGTGCCAGCAGTTACGGGCAGGGGGACACTGAAGCTTTCTTT.

This chain links TRBV30 with TRBJ1-6; tentatively, D is TRBD1 (5 bases). There are 14 residues in the CDR3. The germline V gene has CDR1 GTSNPN and CDR2 SVGIG (reference sequence). V was trimmed by 2 bases and J by 15 bases, leaving 20 bases between them. CDR3 nucleotide sequence: TGTGCCTGGAGTTACGGACACCGATTCGTACACCTCCACTTT. Translated: CAWSYGHRFVHLHF.

The chain recombines TRBV11-3 with TRBJ2-5; TRBD2 matches at 12 bases. The V and J ends lost 1 base and 2 bases, in that order; junction bases with no gene match: 5. From germline, CDR1 is SGHNT and CDR2 YENEEA. CDR3 length equals 17 residues. The CDR3 sequence: CASSLGLAGDLQETQYF. The CDR3 DNA reads TGTGCCAGCAGCTTAGGACTAGCGGGGGATCTACAAGAGACCCAGTACTTC.

V gene TRBV9 combines with J gene TRBJ2-1; 7 bases are a match to TRBD2. The CDR3 is 16 residues long. Germline CDR1 reads SGDLS; CDR2 reads YYNGEE. The V segment lost 0 bases and the J segment 5 bases; nucleotides outside the gene matches: 8. The DNA of the CDR3 is TGTGCCAGCAGCGTAGTTAGCGGGCCAGCAGACAATGAGCAGTTCTTC. Translation gives CASSVVSGPADNEQFF. Looking up the rest from reference TRBV9 and TRBJ2-1 gives the full variable domain: DSGVTQTPKHLITATGQRVTLRCSPRSGDLSVYWYQQSLDQGLQFLIQYYNGEERAKGNILERFSAQQFPDLHSELNLSSLELGDSALYFCASSVVSGPADNEQFFGPGTRLTVL.

This chain joins TRBV19 and TRBJ1-5, with TRBD1 matching over 7 bases. Trimming at V came to 3 bases and at J to 5 bases, leaving 7 bases not matched to a gene. The CDR3 is 15 residues long. The germline CDR1 and CDR2 sequences are LNHDA and SQIVND (reference sequence). The CDR3 loop reads CASSIIGQGDQPQHF. The CDR3 DNA is TGTGCCAGTAGTATTATCGGTCAGGGGGATCAGCCCCAGCATTTT.

The V call is TRBV5-1, the J call TRBJ1-6; 8 positions match TRBD1. From germline, CDR1 is SGHRS and CDR2 YFSETQ. The CDR3 spans 14 residues. V gave up 4 bases and J gave up 6 bases; unmatched junction bases: 3. The CDR3: CASSLDRVNSPLHF. CDR3 nucleotide sequence: TGCGCCAGCAGCCTGGACAGGGTTAATTCACCCCTCCACTTT.

The chain combines TRBV7-2 with TRBJ2-7, with D possibly being TRBD2 (8 bases). Trimming removed 1 base from V and 3 bases from J, with 16 bases in between. The CDR3 has 16 amino acids. From germline, CDR1 is SGHTA and CDR2 FQGNSA. As DNA, the CDR3 is TGTGCCAGCAGCTTAGTCGGGGGGGACAGTGGCTACGAGCAGTACTTC. Protein sequence: CASSLVGGDSGYEQYF.

The chain employs TRBV5-1 and TRBJ2-7; 9 bases match TRBD2. The germline CDR1 and CDR2 sequences are SGHRS and YFSETQ. The V and J ends lost 3 bases and 2 bases, in that order; junction bases with no gene match: 9. CDR3 length: 16 residues. The CDR3 bases are TGCGCCAGCAGCTATCGGAGCGGGAGGAATCCCTACGAGCAGTACTTC. Its protein product is CASSYRSGRNPYEQYF. Based on the CDR3 plus reference TRBV5-1 and TRBJ2-7, the full variable domain is KAGVTQTPRYLIKTRGQQVTLSCSPISGHRSVSWYQQTPGQGLQFLFEYFSETQRNKGNFPGRFSGRQFSNSRSEMNVSTLELGDSALYLCASSYRSGRNPYEQYFGPGTRLTVT.

This chain connects TRBV6-5 to TRBJ1-5; D gene unclear. The ends were cut back, 9 bases at V and 0 bases at J, with 9 bases in the middle. The CDR3 has 13 residues. CDR1 and CDR2 from the germline V gene are MNHEY and SVGAGI. DNA for the CDR3: TGTGCCAGTACAGTGTATAGCAATCAGCCCCAGCATTTT. Its translation is CASTVYSNQPQHF.

The chain is built from TRBV7-2 and TRBJ2-3; 8 bases align to TRBD1. There are 15 residues in the CDR3. The germline V gene encodes CDR1 SGHTA and CDR2 FQGNSA. V dropped 5 bases and J dropped 4; count of bases not matched to a gene: 8. DNA for the CDR3: TGTGCCAGCAGCCAGTGGACAGGGCGAGCAGATACGCAGTATTTT. It codes for CASSQWTGRADTQYF.